The 5 T cell receptor beta chains reported below all come from one sample, sequenced in a study of post-analysis software for immune sequencing data. Their antigens remain unidentified. Libraries were made from TCR beta cDNA, and they carried unique molecular identifiers. One entry per CDR3 protein results from TCRdb running MiXCR on the PCR reads. Of roughly 800,000 distinct CDR3 sequences detected, just over 45% appear once; the ten largest clones hold 4.9%. General study results and limits: Five TRBV segments (TRBV5-6, TRBV5-1 and TRBV20-1 among them) occurred more frequently in patients than in controls.

The sample consisted of blood. The origin of the receptors is a girl aged 10 to 17 with multiple sclerosis.

The gene calls are TRBV27 and TRBJ2-3; 9 nucleotides agree with TRBD2. The germline gives CDR1 MNHEY, CDR2 SMNVEV (reference sequence). V lost 7 bases and J lost 5; bases outside the gene matches: 16. The CDR3 totals 17 residues. The CDR3 DNA reads TGTGCCAGCAAACATATAGCGGGAGATTATGGGGAAGATACGCAGTATTTT. It specifies CASKHIAGDYGEDTQYF.

The J gene is TRBJ2-1, the V gene TRBV4-2; tentatively, D is TRBD1 (6 bases). Germline V gene data show CDR1 as LGHNA and CDR2 as YNFKEQ. This CDR3 is built from 17 residues. V lost 2 bases, J lost 0 bases, and 14 bases lay in between. The CDR3 DNA reads TGTGCCAGCAGCCAATATTACAGGGTGAGCTCCTACAATGAGCAGTTCTTC. As protein: CASSQYYRVSSYNEQFF.

The table lists this clonotype with a few counts. V and J are TRBV20-1 and TRBJ2-7; 8 positions agree with TRBD2. Germline V lookup: CDR1 DFQATT, CDR2 SNEGSKA (reference sequence). With 3 bases clipped from V and 5 bases from J, the junction kept 9 bases outside the gene matches. There are 14 residues in the CDR3. The CDR3 spells CSARWMGTRNEQYF. The CDR3 DNA reads TGCAGTGCTAGGTGGATGGGGACTAGGAACGAGCAGTACTTC.

This rearrangement joins TRBV7-2 to TRBJ2-7, with 9 bases aligning to TRBD2. Trimming at V came to 3 bases and at J to 4 bases, leaving 1 base not matched to a gene. CDR1 and CDR2 from the germline V gene are SGHTA and FQGNSA. The CDR3 spans 13 residues. The CDR3 sequence: CASSFLAGYEQYF. The CDR3 bases are TGTGCCAGCAGCTTTCTAGCGGGGTACGAGCAGTACTTC.

The V and J genes are TRBV6-5 and TRBJ2-7; 8 bases line up with TRBD1. Germline CDR1 is MNHEY and CDR2 is SVGAGI. After removal of 2 bases from V and 4 bases from J, the junction contained 7 bases not matched to a gene. CDR3 length equals 15 residues. The DNA for the CDR3 is TGTGCCAGCAGTTACCCGGGACAGGACAAATACGAGCAGTACTTC. Translating gives CASSYPGQDKYEQYF.